Listed here are 16 T cell receptor beta chains from one sample, sequenced in a study of shared clonotypes between healthy human individuals. Positively selected for CCR7, the CD45RO-negative cells used as naive CD8 cells excluded terminally differentiated effector memory CD45RA+ cells. Only in-frame clones appear in the TCRdb table, and some are missing; sequencing was by immunoSEQ multiplex PCR. Of 560,000 or so clones in the sample, roughly 96% were seen once. The specimen was naive CD8+ T cells sorted from blood. Receptor source: a woman aged 25 to 39 in good health.

The chain uses TRBV28 and TRBJ1-2; 7 positions match TRBD1. After removal of 5 bases from V and 3 bases from J, the junction contained 9 bases not matched to a gene. The germline gives CDR1 MDHEN, CDR2 SYDVKM. The CDR3 covers 15 residues. CDR3 in DNA: TGTGCCAGCAGTGTCCTGCGGGACAGCCACTATGGCTACACCTTC. Protein: CASSVLRDSHYGYTF.

The rearrangement uses TRBV27 and TRBJ1-1, with TRBD1 identical over 7 bases. CDR3 length: 13 residues. Germline values: CDR1 MNHEY, CDR2 SMNVEV (reference sequence). The J segment lost 8 bases and the V segment lost 1 base, leaving 4 bases of the junction unmatched. This CDR3 reads CASSLLGTAEAFF. The CDR3, as DNA: TGTGCCAGCAGTTTATTAGGGACAGCAGAAGCTTTCTTT.

The J gene is TRBJ2-2, the V gene TRBV10-1; the D gene is possibly TRBD1 (5 bases). There are 14 residues in the CDR3. With 6 bases removed from V and 0 bases from J, the gap between germline ends came to 8 bases. Germline loops: CDR1 WNHNN, CDR2 SYGVQD (reference sequence). The CDR3 DNA reads as TGCGCCAGCAGAGACAGCGCGAACACCGGGGAGCTGTTTTTT. Its protein product is CASRDSANTGELFF.

This rearrangement joins TRBV7-6 to TRBJ2-2; weak D call: TRBD2 (6 bases). V lost 0 bases and J lost 4, with 21 bases in between. Looked up from germline, CDR1 is SGHVS and CDR2 is FNYEAQ. The CDR3 totals 19 residues. The chain's CDR3 is CASSLARPGLEDFTGELFF. In DNA form, the CDR3 reads TGTGCCAGCAGCTTAGCGAGACCGGGACTCGAGGATTTCACCGGGGAGCTGTTTTTT.

The chain links TRBV28 to TRBJ2-7; D assignment may be TRBD1 or TRBD2 (5 bases each). This CDR3 is built from 16 residues. The V gene lost 4 bases and the J gene lost 0 bases, with 16 bases spanning the gap. Germline loops: CDR1 MDHEN, CDR2 SYDVKM. The CDR3 sequence: CASSSARETVSYEQYF. In DNA, the CDR3 is TGTGCCAGCAGTTCGGCTAGGGAGACAGTCTCCTACGAGCAGTACTTC. The full variable domain, rest sourced from reference TRBV28 and TRBJ2-7, is DVKVTQSSRYLVKRTGEKVFLECVQDMDHENMFWYRQDPGLGLRLIYFSYDVKMKEKGDIPEGYSVSREKKERFSLILESASTNQTSMYLCASSSARETVSYEQYFGPGTRLTVT.

This clone was seen a handful of times. This chain links TRBV13 with TRBJ2-7, with 9 bases matching TRBD1. The germline gives CDR1 PRHDT, CDR2 FYEKMQ (reference sequence). This CDR3 contains 15 residues. Unmatched junction bases numbered 6, after V lost 4 bases and J lost 2 bases. DNA of the CDR3: TGTGCCAGCAGCTACCTTCGACAGGGGGCCTACGAGCAGTACTTC. It codes for CASSYLRQGAYEQYF.

In DNA, the CDR3 is TGTGCAAGTCGCGCCCGGGACAGGGAGAAAAACATTCAGTACTTC. Encoded protein: CASRARDREKNIQYF. This chain connects TRBV12-2 to TRBJ2-4; the tabulated D call, TRBD1, remains unverified against the DNA. TRBV12-2 is deemed a pseudogene. The CDR3 has 15 residues.

The V gene is TRBV7-9, the J gene TRBJ1-1, with 9 bases aligning to TRBD1. CDR1 and CDR2 (germline): SEHNR, FQNEAQ (reference sequence). J gave up 4 bases and V 10 bases, and 4 bases lay outside the gene matches. CDR3 size: 12 residues. CDR3 protein: CATRQGGTEAFF. The CDR3 DNA is TGTGCCACCCGACAGGGGGGCACTGAAGCTTTCTTT.

CDR3 region: CASRPGLKAYEQYF. The CDR3, as DNA: TGTGCCAGCAGACCGGGACTGAAAGCCTACGAGCAGTACTTC. This chain connects TRBV28 to TRBJ2-7, with D perhaps TRBD2 (6 bases). Germline-derived CDR1 and CDR2 are MDHEN and SYDVKM. The CDR3 runs 14 residues. Trimming took 6 bases from V and 2 from J, leaving 14 bases between them.

J is TRBJ1-2 and V is TRBV7-8; a possible D gene is TRBD1 (5 bases). Trimming took 7 bases from V and 1 from J, leaving 22 bases between them. There are 17 residues in the CDR3. Germline CDR1 is SGHVS and CDR2 is FQNEAQ. CDR3 amino acids: CASTDWGRRGINYGYTF. The CDR3 coding sequence is TGTGCCAGCACCGACTGGGGGAGACGAGGAATTAACTATGGCTACACCTTC.

The chain uses TRBV7-6 and TRBJ2-7; D perhaps matches TRBD2 (6 bases). V was cut by 5 bases and J by 2 bases, with 13 bases left in between. CDR1 and CDR2 (germline): SGHVS, FNYEAQ. The CDR3 is made up of 14 amino acids. Written as DNA, the CDR3 is TGTGCCAGCAGCATGGGTGGGACTGCCTACGAGCAGTACTTC. This sequence encodes CASSMGGTAYEQYF.

This sequence joins TRBV19 and TRBJ2-2; D might be TRBD1 (5 bases). There are 13 residues in the CDR3. Trimming took 7 bases from V and 4 from J, leaving 10 bases between them. In germline, CDR1 is LNHDA, CDR2 SQIVND (reference sequence). CDR3 in amino acids: CASKDTFTGELFF. The CDR3 DNA follows: TGTGCCAGTAAGGACACGTTCACCGGGGAGCTGTTTTTT.

This rearrangement joins TRBV5-1 to TRBJ2-3; D is possibly TRBD2 (5 bases). Trimming pared 3 bases from V and 6 bases from J, leaving 17 bases between. From germline, CDR1 is SGHRS and CDR2 YFSETQ. The CDR3 runs 15 residues. The CDR3 sequence: CASSWPSRYGDTQYF. CDR3 sequence (DNA): TGCGCCAGCAGCTGGCCTAGCCGTTACGGCGATACGCAGTATTTT.

The chain links TRBV29-1 to TRBJ2-7, with D possibly matching TRBD1 (5 bases). This CDR3 spans 12 amino acids. The V gene's germline CDR1 is SQVTM and CDR2 ANQGSEA. Trimming cost V 3 bases and J 6 bases, with 12 bases left between them. The CDR3 loop is CSVDRVPLEQYF. CDR3 nucleotides: TGCAGCGTTGACAGGGTCCCACTCGAGCAGTACTTC.

This rearrangement joins TRBV25-1 to TRBJ2-7, with 9 bases fitting TRBD1. CDR1 is MGHDK, CDR2 SYGVNS, per germline. The CDR3 spans 14 residues. V lost 5 bases and J lost 2; bases outside the gene matches: 4. The CDR3 DNA reads TGTGCCAGCAGTCTCCGGGACAGGGCCTACGAGCAGTACTTC. Its protein product is CASSLRDRAYEQYF.

This clone is a singleton in its sample. This sequence joins TRBV9 and TRBJ1-2; TRBD1 aligns across 9 bases. Germline CDR1 SGDLS, CDR2 YYNGEE. Germline trimming cut 3 bases from V and 4 bases from J; bases unmatched to any gene: 10. The CDR3 is made up of 16 amino acids. CDR3 amino acids: CASSGRGGTGLYGYTF. Here the CDR3 DNA reads TGTGCCAGCAGCGGGAGGGGTGGGACAGGGCTCTATGGCTACACCTTC. Supplemented by reference TRBV9 and TRBJ1-2, the full variable domain reads DSGVTQTPKHLITATGQRVTLRCSPRSGDLSVYWYQQSLDQGLQFLIQYYNGEERAKGNILERFSAQQFPDLHSELNLSSLELGDSALYFCASSGRGGTGLYGYTFGSGTRLTVV.